The 10 T cell receptor beta chains given below trace back to one sample, sequenced in a study of blood T cell repertoires in COVID-19. TCRdb keeps only in-frame clones here, not all; method: immunoSEQ multiplex PCR. The profile shows about 94,000 clones, more than 75% of them singletons. The specimen sequenced was peripheral blood. The receptors come from a woman of 80 years or more with acute or convalescent COVID-19.

The chain is built from TRBV11-3 and TRBJ2-1; tentative D call: TRBD1 (6 bases). The ends were cut back, 5 bases at V and 0 bases at J, with 11 bases in the middle. CDR3 length equals 15 residues. Germline assignment: CDR1 SGHNT and CDR2 YENEEA. The CDR3 loop reads CASSPRGGSYNEQFF. The CDR3 DNA reads as TGTGCCAGCAGCCCACGAGGGGGCTCCTACAATGAGCAGTTCTTC.

V and J are TRBV11-2 and TRBJ1-1; 7 bases line up with TRBD1. V was pared by 3 bases and J by 1 base, with 2 bases of the junction left unmatched. Germline CDR1 is SGHAT and CDR2 is FQNNGV. There are 14 residues in the CDR3. CDR3 residues: CASSLNRGNTEAFF. The CDR3 nucleotides read TGTGCCAGCAGCTTGAACAGGGGGAACACTGAAGCTTTCTTT. The full variable domain, in which reference TRBV11-2 and TRBJ1-1 provide the parts outside the CDR3, is EAGVAQSPRYKIIEKRQSVAFWCNPISGHATLYWYQQILGQGPKLLIQFQNNGVVDDSQLPKDRFSAERLKGVDSTLKIQPAKLEDSAVYLCASSLNRGNTEAFFGQGTRLTVV.

In the case of this clone: One end of the junction fails to match germline, which may point to a read error. V and J are TRBV15 and TRBJ2-4, with 8 positions matching TRBD1. In germline, CDR1 is LNHNV, CDR2 YYDKDF (reference sequence). The length of the CDR3 is 12 residues. In DNA, the CDR3 is TGTGCCACCAGCAGAGAGACAGGGGTCTTGTCGTTC. Translating it yields CATSRETGVLSF.

This clone was seen once. This chain links TRBV7-8 with TRBJ1-3, with a possible D match to TRBD1 (5 bases). V lost 6 bases and J 4 bases, leaving 13 bases between the germline ends. Germline V lookup: CDR1 SGHVS, CDR2 FQNEAQ. The CDR3 contains 14 residues. The CDR3 loop is CASSLTGVGNTIYF. Here the CDR3 DNA reads TGTGCCAGCAGTTTAACAGGAGTGGGAAACACCATATATTTT. The variable domain in full, completed from reference TRBV7-8 and TRBJ1-3, reads GAGVSQSPRYKVAKRGQDVALRCDPISGHVSLFWYQQALGQGPEFLTYFQNEAQLDKSGLPSDRFFAERPEGSVSTLKIQRTQQEDSAVYLCASSLTGVGNTIYFGEGSWLTVV.

This sequence joins TRBV5-4 and TRBJ2-1; D uncertain. V shed 4 bases and J shed 8 bases, with 13 bases lying between them. Germline V gene data show CDR1 as SGHNT and CDR2 as YYREEE (reference sequence). This CDR3 comprises 13 residues. The CDR3 reads CASSNPGSDEQFF. Here the CDR3 DNA reads TGTGCCAGCAGCAACCCCGGGTCCGATGAGCAGTTCTTC.

The chain joins TRBV19 to TRBJ2-1; 10 bases align to TRBD2. Germline values: CDR1 LNHDA, CDR2 SQIVND (reference sequence). CDR3 length: 17 amino acids. The trim removed 1 base at V and 4 bases at J, leaving 7 bases unmatched. DNA for the CDR3: TGTGCCAGTAGTATAGGAGCGGGAGGGCCCTGGTACAATGAGCAGTTCTTC. It specifies CASSIGAGGPWYNEQFF.

V usage is TRBV2 and J usage is TRBJ1-2; tentative D call: TRBD1 (5 bases). V lost 6 bases to trimming and J lost 0 bases, with 14 bases between them. The CDR3 totals 15 residues. Per germline, CDR1 SNHLY and CDR2 FYNNEI. The CDR3 loop reads CASRRDGPSNYGYTF. CDR3 DNA: TGTGCCAGCAGGCGGGACGGACCATCTAACTATGGCTACACCTTC.

The rearrangement links TRBV18 to TRBJ1-6, with TRBD1 matching over 10 bases. V trimming: 6 bases; J trimming: 8 bases; junction bases outside the gene matches: 16. This CDR3 region has 18 residues. The V gene's germline CDR1 is KGHSH and CDR2 LQKENI. CDR3 amino acids: CASSSPGQGPQRDSPLHF. The CDR3 nucleotides read TGTGCCAGCTCCTCACCGGGACAGGGGCCGCAGAGGGATTCACCCCTCCACTTT.

Worth noting for this clone: Other DNA sequences in this specimen translate into the identical CDR3. The chain couples TRBV19 to TRBJ1-5; D unresolved. Germline assignment: CDR1 LNHDA and CDR2 SQIVND (reference sequence). The CDR3 extends over 15 amino acids. Trimming took off 1 base at V and 0 bases at J, with 7 bases between the two ends. The CDR3 sequence is CASSIVQDSNQPQHF. The CDR3, as DNA: TGTGCCAGTAGTATAGTCCAGGATAGCAATCAGCCCCAGCATTTT.

The chain uses TRBV7-2 and TRBJ2-1; D is possibly TRBD2 (6 bases). Germline V gene sequence: CDR1 SGHTA, CDR2 FQGNSA. The V and J ends lost 1 base and 8 bases respectively, with 21 bases between them. The CDR3 is 17 amino acids. CDR3: CASSLEARANSGDEQFF. The CDR3 nucleotides are TGTGCCAGCAGCTTAGAGGCACGTGCGAATAGCGGCGATGAGCAGTTCTTC. The full variable domain, with the rest looked up from reference TRBV7-2 and TRBJ2-1, is GAGVSQSPSNKVTEKGKDVELRCDPISGHTALYWYRQSLGQGLEFLIYFQGNSAPDKSGLPSDRFSAERTGGSVSTLTIQRTQQEDSAVYLCASSLEARANSGDEQFFGPGTRLTVL.